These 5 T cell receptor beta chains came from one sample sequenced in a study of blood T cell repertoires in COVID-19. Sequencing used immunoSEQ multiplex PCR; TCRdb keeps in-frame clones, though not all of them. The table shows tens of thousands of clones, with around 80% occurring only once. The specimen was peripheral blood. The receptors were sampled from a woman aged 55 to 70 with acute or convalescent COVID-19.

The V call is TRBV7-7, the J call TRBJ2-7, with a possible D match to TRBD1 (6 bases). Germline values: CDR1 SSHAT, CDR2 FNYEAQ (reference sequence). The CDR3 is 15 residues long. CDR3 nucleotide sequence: TGTGCTAGCAGCCAAAAGACAGGATTTTCCTACGAGCAGTACGTC. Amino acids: CASSQKTGFSYEQYV.

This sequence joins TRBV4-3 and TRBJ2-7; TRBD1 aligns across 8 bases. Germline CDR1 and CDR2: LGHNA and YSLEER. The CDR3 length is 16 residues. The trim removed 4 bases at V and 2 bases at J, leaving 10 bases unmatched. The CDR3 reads CASSPSATGETYEQYF. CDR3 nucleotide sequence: TGCGCCAGCAGCCCCTCGGCGACAGGGGAGACCTACGAGCAGTACTTC.

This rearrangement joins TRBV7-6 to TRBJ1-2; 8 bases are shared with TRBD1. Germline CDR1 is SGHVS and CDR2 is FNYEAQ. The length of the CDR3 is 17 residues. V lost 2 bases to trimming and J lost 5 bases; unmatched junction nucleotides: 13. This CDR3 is CASSLSGGQGWLYGYTF. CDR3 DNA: TGTGCCAGCAGCTTATCTGGAGGACAGGGTTGGCTGTATGGCTACACCTTC.

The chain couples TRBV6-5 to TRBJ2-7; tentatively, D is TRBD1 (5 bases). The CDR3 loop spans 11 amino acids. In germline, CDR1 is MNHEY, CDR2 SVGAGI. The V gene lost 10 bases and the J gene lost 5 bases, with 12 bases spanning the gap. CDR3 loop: CATQGFHEQYV. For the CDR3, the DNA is TGTGCCACTCAGGGTTTCCACGAGCAGTACGTC.

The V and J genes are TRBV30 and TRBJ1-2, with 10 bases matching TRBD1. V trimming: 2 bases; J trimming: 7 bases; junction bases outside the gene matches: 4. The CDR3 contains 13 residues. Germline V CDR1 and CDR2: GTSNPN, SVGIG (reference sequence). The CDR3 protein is CAWSLTGGSGYTF. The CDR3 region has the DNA TGTGCCTGGAGTCTGACAGGGGGCAGTGGCTACACCTTC.